This T cell receptor beta chain originates from a study of blood T cell repertoires in COVID-19. About the research overall: Acute-phase and convalescent COVID-19 samples originated in the United States, Italy and Spain. In each case, the material was cDNA or gDNA derived from T cells, B-cell-depleted T cells, or PBMCs.

Germline V gene sequence: CDR1 MNHEY, CDR2 SMNVEV (reference sequence). V lost 5 bases and J 1 base, leaving 16 bases between the germline ends. This CDR3 spans 16 amino acids. As handled by the study authors: How many nucleated cells were present was estimated from reference gene primer amplification. Only in-frame clones appear in the TCRdb table, and some are missing; sequencing was by immunoSEQ multiplex PCR. Clone size and V and J calls were adopted from that table, with D and trimming inferred from the DNA. The data show 90,000 to 150,000 clones, roughly 80% seen once. The clonotype comes from a man between 65 and 79 years old with acute or convalescent COVID-19. The source material was peripheral blood. The genes are TRBV27 and TRBJ2-3; no clear D gene. The CDR3 reads CASSPHGGTGTDTQYF. The CDR3 DNA sequence: TGTGCCAGCAGTCCCCATGGTGGCACCGGCACAGATACGCAGTATTTT.